This note documents a single TCR beta chain sequence. What it binds is unknown. In chemo-refractory metastatic non-small-cell lung cancer, patients got ipilimumab CTLA-4 blockade together with focal radiation. Method: immunoSEQ multiplex PCR; TCRdb's copy keeps in-frame clones and lacks some. This sample has 100,000 to 150,000 clones, with about 87% found just once. Germline lookup yields CDR1 MNHNY and CDR2 SVGAGI (reference sequence). This CDR3 spans 13 amino acids. J gave up 9 bases and V 10 bases, and 9 bases lay outside the gene matches. This sample is drawn from a study of radiotherapy plus CTLA-4 blockade in lung cancer. For the study at large: The study recorded objective responses in around a sixth of patients and disease control in 25% to 35%.

Overall study results and limits: After radiotherapy and ipilimumab, tumor-derived clones expanded in peripheral blood.

This specimen consisted of peripheral blood, obtained from a patient treated with radiotherapy plus ipilimumab. This sequence originates from a human donor with non-small cell lung cancer that progressed on radiotherapy plus ipilimumab. The chain has TRBV6-6 and TRBJ2-1, with 10 bases matching TRBD2. The CDR3 coding sequence is TGTGCCACAACCGGGACTAGCGCGTCTGAGCAGTTCTTC. This sequence encodes CATTGTSASEQFF.